This entry describes one TCR beta chain. The PCR employed 60 Vbeta primers together with 13 Jbeta primers. Study processing details: Later analysis identified some 80 million unique TCR beta chains, about 12 million shared. The method was immunoSEQ multiplex PCR; TCRdb's version includes in-frame clones alone and lacks a portion of them. That table supplies the V and J calls and clone size; D and trimming were determined from the DNA. The table includes under 200,000 clones, 79% detected once. The data stem from a study of cytomegalovirus exposure and HLA in healthy donors. Trimming took 1 base from V and 4 from J, leaving 10 bases between them. This CDR3 spans 14 amino acids. CDR1 is SGHVS, CDR2 FQNEAQ, per germline.

The gene calls are TRBV7-8 and TRBJ1-1; maybe TRBD1 (5 bases). The sequenced sample was PBMCs. The sequence was obtained from a middle-aged woman in good health and CMV-seronegative. CDR3 nucleotides: TGTGCCAGCAGCTTAGAATCGGGGGGCACTGAAGCTTTCTTT. It is translated as CASSLESGGTEAFF. Variable domain in full (rest from reference TRBV7-8 and TRBJ1-1): GAGVSQSPRYKVAKRGQDVALRCDPISGHVSLFWYQQALGQGPEFLTYFQNEAQLDKSGLPSDRFFAERPEGSVSTLKIQRTQQEDSAVYLCASSLESGGTEAFFGQGTRLTVV.